The T cell receptor beta chain under discussion was sequenced for a study of Ad26.COV2.S vaccination and SARS-CoV-2 variants (dated by TCRdb to the early 2020s). General notes on the study: Vaccine-arm donors were drawn from COV1001, a multicentre, randomized, double-blind, placebo-controlled phase I-IIa trial of Ad26.COV2.S in healthy adults. Dosing of Ad26.COV2.S was intramuscular, at either 5x10^10 or 1x10^11 viral particles, delivered as one shot or as two shots spaced 56 days apart. The specificity and breadth of SARS-CoV-2-reactive T cell receptors after Ad26.COV2.S vaccination were assessed by TCRbeta repertoire sequencing. The TCR-sequenced set comprised around 32 samples: about 19 Ad26.COV2.S vaccine recipients, 5 placebo recipients and 8 SARS-CoV-2 convalescent individuals. Trial participants were randomized into five groups of five, in which low-dose or high-dose Ad26.COV2.S was given once or twice, or placebo was given on both occasions. Blinding of investigators to trial group allocation was maintained during experiments and outcome assessment.

The CDR3 goes from the cysteine to the phenylalanine over 14 residues. Of all the DNA, just the CDR3 is kept, 42 bases in frame from base 1. Between the V and J ends, shortened by 3 bases and 1 base respectively, the junction contains 7 bases. Based on the germline V gene, the CDR1 and CDR2 sequences are SGHNT and YENEEA. The immunoSEQ Assay was the method used to sequence TCRbeta CDR3 regions. After extraction, genomic DNA underwent amplification by bias-controlled multiplex PCR, followed by high-throughput sequencing. On the study's bioinformatics: To quantify the absolute abundance of each unique TCRbeta CDR3 region, sequences were collapsed and filtered. T cell fraction was estimated by normalizing TCRbeta template counts to usable DNA, with usable DNA measured through amplification of reference genes found in all nucleated cells. Repertoire TCRs were annotated as SARS-CoV-2-specific by exact matching of V gene, CDR3 amino acid sequence and J gene to a known reactive TCR set. The reference SARS-CoV-2 TCR set was derived from MIRA and filtered for enrichment in COVID-19-positive ImmuneCODE repertoires, a step that removed public or cross-reactive TCRs. Using the MIRA antigens, annotated TCRs were further analysed by specific ORF or by position within an ORF. Breadth was defined as the number of annotated unique rearrangements divided by the total number of unique productive rearrangements, and depth was defined as the summed frequency of the annotated unique rearrangements. Two-sided Wilcoxon rank-sum tests were applied when comparing TCR breadth between groups. This immuneACCESS table, as held by TCRdb, lists in-frame sequences with V and J called but not all clones. Of the missing ones, under half trace to an unresolved V gene in checked studies; the others have no known cause. V, J and clone size reflect that table, while D and trimming were determined from the DNA. For this sample there are about 400,000 clones; 89% appear just once. Around 2% of the sample is taken by the ten largest.

On this clone: Its binding antigen is unknown. No much larger clone exists at a distance of one base, and base qualities are not known.

The study at large found these results: Comparable non-spike TCR breadth was observed between vaccine and placebo recipients, consistent with only spike being contained in the vaccine. After vaccination, substantial breadth of spike-specific CD8+ and CD4+ T cell responses was reported. Comparing responses between vaccine doses or regimens was not something the study was powered to do. According to the authors, total T cell responses may have been underestimated by the TCR breadth and depth analyses. Spike-specific TCR breadth was higher in Ad26.COV2.S recipients than in placebo recipients (P = 0.0014).

The sample's treatment or condition, from its label and the paper: 19 received Ad26.COV2.S at low or high dose, single or two shots; about 5 received placebo; per-sample allocation not given. For vaccine and placebo recipients, repertoires were sequenced using samples collected on day 63 after the first injection. Cohort 1b enrolled around 23 adults aged 18-55 years at a single site in Boston, USA, between 29 July and 7 August 2020. Ad26.COV2.S was a replication-incompetent adenovirus type 26 vector expressing a prefusion-stabilized SARS-CoV-2 spike protein from the original Wuhan strain. The chain employs TRBV11-3 and TRBJ1-3, with TRBD1 as a weak D call on 6 bases. The sample consisted of peripheral blood, taken in a trial of Ad26.COV2.S vaccine versus placebo. The source is a person between 18 and 65 years old who received the Ad26.COV2.S COVID-19 vaccine or a placebo. Read as DNA, the sequence is TGTGCCAGCAGCTTCGGACAGTCTGGAAACACCATATATTTT. Its product reads: CASSFGQSGNTIYF.